This T cell receptor beta chain was profiled in a study of early T cells in non-severe SARS-CoV-2 infection. Turning to the study itself: Sequencing input comprised bulk RNA from unsorted whole blood; chain pairing was not available.

Unique molecular identifier tags were affixed to discrete cDNA molecules. TCRdb ran MiXCR on the 5' RACE reads and lists one entry per CDR3 protein. The data show tens of thousands of distinct CDR3 sequences, around 12% seen once. Ten or more counts support this clonotype. The CDR3 spans 14 residues. The chain links TRBV21-1 to TRBJ1-5; the D call TRBD1 from the table was never checked on the DNA. TRBV21-1 is an annotated pseudogene. The TCR was taken from an adult who was a healthcare worker with PCR-confirmed SARS-CoV-2 infection or an uninfected control (not recorded which). This specimen consisted of whole blood, obtained at baseline. CDR3 nucleotides: TGTGCCAGGACTACAGGGGCCGGCAATCAGCCCCAGCATTTT. Translating gives CARTTGAGNQPQHF.